The 25 T cell receptor beta chains below come from one sample, sequenced in a study of T cell responses to AZD1222 COVID-19 vaccine. Profiling relied on immunoSEQ multiplex PCR, and the TCRdb table lists in-frame clones only, not all of them. Counted here are roughly 100,000 clones, over 70% occurring once; the ten biggest clones make up 20% to 25%. Here the sequenced sample was peripheral blood, taken on day 0 of AZD1222 vaccination. The receptors stem from an adult in good health.

The chain employs TRBV7-8 and TRBJ1-1; D is undetermined. V was clipped by 1 base and J by 1 base, with 7 bases between them. The germline V gene encodes CDR1 SGHVS and CDR2 FQNEAQ. This CDR3 has 14 residues. CDR3 in amino acids: CASSLGWGNTEAFF. In DNA, the CDR3 is TGTGCCAGCAGCTTAGGTTGGGGGAACACTGAAGCTTTCTTT.

The chain is built from TRBV28 and TRBJ2-7; 8 bases match TRBD2. Germline V lookup: CDR1 MDHEN, CDR2 SYDVKM. Germline trimming cut 7 bases from V and 0 bases from J; bases unmatched to any gene: 5. The CDR3 runs 14 residues. DNA of the CDR3: TGTGCCAGCACCCGGGAGGGGTTCTCCTACGAGCAGTACTTC. Encoded protein: CASTREGFSYEQYF.

The CDR3 loop reads CAISESLGGLTGELFF. In DNA form, the CDR3 reads TGTGCCATCAGTGAGTCGTTGGGGGGCCTCACCGGGGAGCTGTTTTTT. This chain uses TRBV10-3 with TRBJ2-2, with D perhaps matching TRBD1 or TRBD2 (6 bases each). The length of the CDR3 is 16 residues. Germline V gene sequence: CDR1 ENHRY, CDR2 SYGVKD. Trimming shortened V by 0 bases and J by 4 bases, and 12 bases separated the two germline ends.

The chain carries TRBV5-5 and TRBJ2-2; 9 nucleotides match TRBD1. V gave up 2 bases and J gave up 5 bases; unmatched junction bases: 4. The CDR3 length is 15 residues. Per germline, CDR1 SGHKS and CDR2 YYEKEE (reference sequence). CDR3 bases: TGTGCCAGCAGCTTTGGGACAGGGTCGACCGGGGAGCTGTTTTTT. Its protein product is CASSFGTGSTGELFF.

This sequence joins TRBV10-2 and TRBJ2-3; D not resolved. CDR1 is WSHSY, CDR2 SAAADI, per germline. The ends were cut back, 10 bases at V and 2 bases at J, with 10 bases in the middle. This CDR3 comprises 12 residues. The CDR3 sequence: CATHMDTDTQYF. In DNA, the CDR3 is TGCGCCACCCATATGGACACAGATACGCAGTATTTT.

The V and J genes are TRBV6-2 or TRBV6-3 and TRBJ1-3; D might be TRBD1 (6 bases). CDR3 length: 15 residues. The V and J ends lost 5 bases and 0 bases respectively, with 11 bases between them. In germline, CDR1 is MNHEY, CDR2 SVGEGT. In nucleotides, the CDR3 is TGTGCCAGCAGTCCGCAGGGGAGCTCTGGAAACACCATATATTTT. This sequence encodes CASSPQGSSGNTIYF.

The gene calls are TRBV3-1 (or the pseudogene TRBV3-2) and TRBJ1-6, with D possibly TRBD1 on 6 matching bases. The CDR3 has 16 amino acids. Deletions cut 3 bases from V and 9 bases from J, with 18 bases between. The V gene's germline CDR1 is LGHDT and CDR2 YNNKEL (reference sequence). The CDR3 protein is CASSQPTQGRCSPLHF. The CDR3 DNA is TGTGCCAGCAGCCAGCCCACGCAGGGGCGCTGTTCACCCCTCCACTTT.

The chain carries TRBV28 and TRBJ1-1; 11 positions match TRBD1. With V trimmed by 5 bases and J by 11 bases, 10 bases remained unmatched. This CDR3 has 14 residues. The germline V gene has CDR1 MDHEN and CDR2 SYDVKM. The CDR3 nucleotides are TGTGCCAGCAGTCTGGGACAGGGGGTTATTGTCGCTTTCTTT. Protein: CASSLGQGVIVAFF.

This clone was seen once. The chain carries TRBV6-5 and TRBJ2-1, with 8 bases identical to TRBD1. Germline CDR1 reads MNHEY; CDR2 reads SVGAGI. V lost 6 bases, J lost 6 bases, and 4 bases stayed unmatched. The CDR3 runs 13 residues. The CDR3 loop is CASRTGGGNEQFF. CDR3 nucleotide sequence: TGTGCCAGCAGAACAGGGGGAGGCAATGAGCAGTTCTTC.

The CDR3 protein is CASSLPGQVYEQYF. CDR3 DNA: TGTGCCAGCAGCTTACCGGGACAAGTCTACGAGCAGTACTTC. V and J are TRBV7-9 and TRBJ2-7, with TRBD1 as a possible D gene (6 bases). Deletions cut 2 bases from V and 3 bases from J, with 11 bases between. The V gene's germline CDR1 is SEHNR and CDR2 FQNEAQ (reference sequence). CDR3 size: 14 residues.

The genes are TRBV28 and TRBJ1-2; D remains ambiguous. CDR3 length equals 13 residues. In germline, CDR1 is MDHEN, CDR2 SYDVKM. V was trimmed by 2 bases and J by 1 base, leaving 5 bases between them. The CDR3 sequence is CASSLSINYGYTF. CDR3 coding DNA: TGTGCCAGCAGTTTAAGTATTAACTATGGCTACACCTTC.

V and J are TRBV2 and TRBJ2-1; 7 positions agree with TRBD2. V shed 7 bases, J shed 9 bases, and the junction held 12 bases outside the gene matches. Germline assignment: CDR1 SNHLY and CDR2 FYNNEI. The CDR3 consists of 14 residues. Written as DNA, the CDR3 is TGTGCCAGCAAGCGGGACTCCCAGGTGGGTGAGCAGTTCTTC. Translated, it gives CASKRDSQVGEQFF.

This clone appeared a single time. V gene TRBV4-1 combines with J gene TRBJ1-5; 7 bases align to TRBD1. Unmatched junction bases numbered 7, after V lost 3 bases and J lost 2 bases. This CDR3 region has 16 residues. CDR1 and CDR2 (germline): MGHRA, YSYEKL. CDR3: CASSQVTGLGNQPQHF. The CDR3 region has the DNA TGCGCCAGCAGCCAGGTGACAGGGTTAGGCAATCAGCCCCAGCATTTT.

This chain connects TRBV27 to TRBJ2-7; D is unresolved. V lost 7 bases to trimming and J lost 0 bases, with 7 bases between them. The CDR3 is made up of 12 amino acids. From germline, CDR1 is MNHEY and CDR2 SMNVEV (reference sequence). CDR3 sequence (DNA): TGTGCCAGCATGGGATTCTCCTACGAGCAGTACTTC. Translation: CASMGFSYEQYF.

The chain combines TRBV7-3 with TRBJ1-1; 7 bases fit TRBD1. J was trimmed by 8 bases and V by 2 bases; bases with no gene match: 11. This CDR3 is built from 15 residues. From germline, CDR1 is SGHTA and CDR2 FQGTGA. CDR3 region: CASSLEGYRGEEAFF. CDR3 sequence (DNA): TGTGCCAGCAGCTTAGAAGGGTACAGGGGAGAAGAAGCTTTCTTT.

The chain carries TRBV5-4 and TRBJ1-1, with D possibly being TRBD1 (5 bases). Germline-derived CDR1 and CDR2 are SGHNT and YYREEE (reference sequence). Trimming removed 0 bases from V and 7 bases from J, with 10 bases in between. CDR3 length: 13 amino acids. The CDR3 DNA reads TGTGCCAGCAGCTTGGCGGGGGACTATGAAGCTTTCTTT. This sequence encodes CASSLAGDYEAFF.

This sequence joins TRBV18 and TRBJ1-2; 8 positions agree with TRBD1. The V gene end was trimmed by 5 bases and the J gene end by 5 bases; junction bases not matched to a gene: 4. The CDR3 runs to 13 residues. Germline V CDR1 and CDR2: KGHSH, LQKENI. This chain's CDR3 is CASSEGQDYGYTF. DNA for the CDR3: TGTGCCAGCTCAGAGGGACAGGATTATGGCTACACCTTC.

The chain is built from TRBV19 and TRBJ1-1, with D unclear. Germline V lookup: CDR1 LNHDA, CDR2 SQIVND (reference sequence). Trimming removed 3 bases from V and 4 bases from J, with 15 bases in between. The CDR3 spans 15 residues. The CDR3 loop is CASSIMDAGVTEAFF. The CDR3 DNA reads as TGTGCCAGTAGTATCATGGACGCTGGGGTCACTGAAGCTTTCTTT.

In its sample, this clone was seen a few times. The chain recombines TRBV27 with TRBJ2-7, with D tentatively TRBD1 (5 bases). Trimming took off 2 bases at V and 3 bases at J, with 14 bases between the two ends. The CDR3 consists of 15 residues. Germline CDR1 MNHEY, CDR2 SMNVEV (reference sequence). CDR3 sequence: CASSLGAGNFYEQYF. The CDR3 DNA reads TGTGCCAGCAGTTTAGGGGCAGGGAATTTCTACGAGCAGTACTTC.

J is TRBJ2-2 and V is TRBV27; possible D gene TRBD1, 5 bases. Between the trimmed V and J ends, which lost 1 base and 1 base, there was a span of 7 bases. The CDR3 spans 15 residues. The germline gives CDR1 MNHEY, CDR2 SMNVEV (reference sequence). For the CDR3, the DNA is TGTGCCAGCAGTTTATTGGGGCAGAACACCGGGGAGCTGTTTTTT. Residues: CASSLLGQNTGELFF.

The gene calls are TRBV28 and TRBJ1-2; unclear D gene. Trimming shortened V by 5 bases and J by 7 bases, and 23 bases separated the two germline ends. This CDR3 has 16 residues. The germline gives CDR1 MDHEN, CDR2 SYDVKM. In DNA form, the CDR3 reads TGTGCCAGCAGTCCCGCCTCGGGGATAGGTAGAGCTGGCTACACCTTC. Its protein is CASSPASGIGRAGYTF.

This chain connects TRBV19 to TRBJ1-5; 7 nucleotides line up with TRBD1. The CDR3 spans 16 residues. Germline assignment: CDR1 LNHDA and CDR2 SQIVND (reference sequence). V was pared by 5 bases and J by 0 bases, with 7 bases of the junction left unmatched. In DNA form, the CDR3 reads TGTGCCAGTAGTTCGGGACAGAGACATAGCAATCAGCCCCAGCATTTT. Amino acid sequence: CASSSGQRHSNQPQHF.

CDR3 sequence (DNA): TGCGCCAGCAGCGATGGGACAGGGAGCTCCTACGAGCAGTACTTC. Amino acid sequence: CASSDGTGSSYEQYF. The chain combines TRBV5-1 with TRBJ2-7, with 9 nucleotides matching TRBD1. The CDR3 runs 15 residues. Germline CDR1 reads SGHRS; CDR2 reads YFSETQ. Trimming removed 4 bases from V and 0 bases from J; junction bases left unmatched: 5.

The sample holds one count of this clone. CDR3 sequence reads: CASSPRSTSGGEETQYF. The DNA of the CDR3 is TGTGCCAGCTCACCACGATCTACTAGCGGGGGGGAAGAGACCCAGTACTTC. The chain combines TRBV18 with TRBJ2-5, with 13 bases identical to TRBD2. After removal of 1 base from V and 3 bases from J, the junction contained 5 bases not matched to a gene. Looked up from germline, CDR1 is KGHSH and CDR2 is LQKENI. The length of the CDR3 is 17 residues. Looking up the rest from reference TRBV18 and TRBJ2-5 gives the full variable domain: NAGVMQNPRHLVRRRGQEARLRCSPMKGHSHVYWYRQLPEEGLKFMVYLQKENIIDESGMPKERFSAEFPKEGPSILRIQQVVRGDSAAYFCASSPRSTSGGEETQYFGPGTRLLVL.

The V gene is TRBV11-2, the J gene TRBJ2-7; D may be TRBD2 (6 bases). Germline V CDR1 and CDR2: SGHAT, FQNNGV. There are 12 residues in the CDR3. V gave up 5 bases and J gave up 3 bases, with 8 bases separating them. CDR3 DNA sequence: TGTGCCAGCAGCCCGGGACTCTACGAGCAGTACTTC. It specifies CASSPGLYEQYF.